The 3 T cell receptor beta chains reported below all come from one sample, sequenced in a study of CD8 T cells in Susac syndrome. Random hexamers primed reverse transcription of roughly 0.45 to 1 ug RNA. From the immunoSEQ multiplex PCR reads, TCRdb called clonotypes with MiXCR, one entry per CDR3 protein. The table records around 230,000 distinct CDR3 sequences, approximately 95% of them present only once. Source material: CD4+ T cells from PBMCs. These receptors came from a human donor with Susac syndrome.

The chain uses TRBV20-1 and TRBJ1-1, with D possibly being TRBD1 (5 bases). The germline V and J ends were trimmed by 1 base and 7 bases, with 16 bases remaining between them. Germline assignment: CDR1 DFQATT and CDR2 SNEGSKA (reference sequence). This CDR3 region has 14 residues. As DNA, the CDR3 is TGCAGTGCTAGAGGAGGGGTAGCCAAGGGTGAAGCTTTCTTT. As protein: CSARGGVAKGEAFF.

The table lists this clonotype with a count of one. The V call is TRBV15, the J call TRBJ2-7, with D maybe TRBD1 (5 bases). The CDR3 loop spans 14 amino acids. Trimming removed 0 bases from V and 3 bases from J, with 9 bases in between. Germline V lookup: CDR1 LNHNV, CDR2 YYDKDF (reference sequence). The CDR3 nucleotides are TGTGCCACCAGCAGAGATTCCGACAGCTACGAGCAGTACTTC. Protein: CATSRDSDSYEQYF. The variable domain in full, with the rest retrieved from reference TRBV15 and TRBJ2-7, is DAMVIQNPRYQVTQFGKPVTLSCSQTLNHNVMYWYQQKSSQAPKLLFHYYDKDFNNEADTPDNFQSRRPNTSFCFLDIRSPGLGDTAMYLCATSRDSDSYEQYFGPGTRLTVT.

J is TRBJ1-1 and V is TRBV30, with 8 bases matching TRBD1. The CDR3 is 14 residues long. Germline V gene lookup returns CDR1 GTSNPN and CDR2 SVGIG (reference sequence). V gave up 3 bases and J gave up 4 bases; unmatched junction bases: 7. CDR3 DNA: TGTGCCTGGAGGAGGAGACAGGGGCGCACTGAAGCTTTCTTT. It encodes CAWRRRQGRTEAFF.